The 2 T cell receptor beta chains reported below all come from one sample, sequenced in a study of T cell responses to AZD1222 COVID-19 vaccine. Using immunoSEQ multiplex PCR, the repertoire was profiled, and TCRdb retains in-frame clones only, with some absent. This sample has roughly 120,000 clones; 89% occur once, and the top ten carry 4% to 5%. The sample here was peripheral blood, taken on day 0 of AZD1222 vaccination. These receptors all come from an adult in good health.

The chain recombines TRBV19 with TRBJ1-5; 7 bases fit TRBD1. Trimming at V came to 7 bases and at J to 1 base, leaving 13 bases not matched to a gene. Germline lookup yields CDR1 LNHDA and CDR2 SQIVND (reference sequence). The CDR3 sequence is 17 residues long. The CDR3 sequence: CASTRRTGQISNQPQHF. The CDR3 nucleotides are TGTGCCAGTACCCGGCGGACAGGCCAAATAAGCAATCAGCCCCAGCATTTT.

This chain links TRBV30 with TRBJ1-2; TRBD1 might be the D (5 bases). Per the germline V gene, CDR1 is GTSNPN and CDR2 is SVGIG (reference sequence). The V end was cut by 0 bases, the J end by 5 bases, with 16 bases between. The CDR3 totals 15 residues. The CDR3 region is CAWSVRSPGSYGYTF. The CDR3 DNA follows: TGTGCCTGGAGTGTACGGTCCCCAGGGTCGTATGGCTACACCTTC.